This T cell receptor beta chain appears in the sequencing data of a study of cytomegalovirus exposure and HLA in healthy donors. PCR employed 60 Vbeta and 13 Jbeta primers. This table comes from immunoSEQ multiplex PCR, and its TCRdb copy is limited to in-frame clones, with some not included. The sample holds roughly 130,000 clones; more than 80% are singletons and the top ten take 1%. CDR1 and CDR2 (germline): SNHLY, FYNNEI. J gave up 3 bases and V 7 bases, and 6 bases lay outside the gene matches. The length of the CDR3 is 14 residues. This clone appeared a single time. This receptor was identified in a man aged 40-55 years in good health and CMV-seronegative. The rearrangement joins TRBV2 to TRBJ1-1; 9 nucleotides match TRBD1. The sequencing sample was made of PBMCs. The CDR3 loop reads CASIPRTGDTEAFF. CDR3 nucleotide sequence: TGTGCCAGCATTCCCCGGACAGGGGACACTGAAGCTTTCTTT.